Shown below are 30 T cell receptor beta chains from a single sample sequenced in a study of technical replicates of blood from a handful of donors. Profiled with immunoSEQ multiplex PCR; TCRdb holds only in-frame clones, not every one. This table holds about 88,000 clones, around 94% found once. The specimen sequenced was T cells isolated from PBMCs. The receptors originated from a human donor in good health.

The chain joins TRBV5-1 to TRBJ2-5, with 8 bases that match TRBD1. J gave up 0 bases and V 0 bases, and 7 bases lay outside the gene matches. Per the germline V gene, CDR1 is SGHRS and CDR2 is YFSETQ. The CDR3 covers 17 residues. DNA for the CDR3: TGCGCCAGCAGCTTGGGAGGGACAGGTCCGTACCAAGAGACCCAGTACTTC. Translation gives CASSLGGTGPYQETQYF.

This rearrangement joins TRBV11-2 to TRBJ1-1; 7 bases fit TRBD1. This CDR3 is built from 16 residues. Germline lookup yields CDR1 SGHAT and CDR2 FQNNGV. Trimming removed 0 bases from V and 0 bases from J; junction bases left unmatched: 4. Written as DNA, the CDR3 is TGTGCCAGCAGCTTAGATACAGGGGTAGTGAACACTGAAGCTTTCTTT. This sequence encodes CASSLDTGVVNTEAFF.

V gene TRBV10-3 combines with J gene TRBJ2-4, with a possible D match to TRBD2 (7 bases). Germline-derived CDR1 and CDR2 are ENHRY and SYGVKD. The length of the CDR3 is 20 residues. Trimming removed 0 bases at V and 8 bases at J, with 29 bases between. CDR3 protein: CAISESGGWGGPERRDIQYF. CDR3 sequence (DNA): TGTGCCATCAGTGAGTCAGGGGGTTGGGGAGGGCCGGAGCGCAGGGACATTCAGTACTTC.

This chain uses TRBV9 with TRBJ1-1; TRBD1 matches 7 bases. V shed 3 bases and J 4 bases; nucleotides not matched to a gene: 6. Germline values: CDR1 SGDLS, CDR2 YYNGEE. The CDR3 sequence is 14 residues long. The CDR3: CASSGGGLGTEAFF. Here the CDR3 DNA reads TGTGCCAGCAGCGGAGGGGGCTTGGGCACTGAAGCTTTCTTT.

This clone came up once. The DNA of the CDR3 is TGTGCCAGCACAAGTCTCGGCGAGCAGTACTTC. Amino acid sequence: CASTSLGEQYF. V and J are TRBV25-1 and TRBJ2-7; D gene uncertain. Trimming removed 7 bases from V and 6 bases from J, with 10 bases in between. CDR3 size: 11 residues. Germline CDR1 and CDR2: MGHDK and SYGVNS.

The genes are TRBV5-4 and TRBJ2-7; 10 positions match TRBD1. The CDR3 has 14 amino acids. CDR1 SGHNT and CDR2 YYREEE come from the germline V gene (reference sequence). After removal of 6 bases from V and 9 bases from J, the junction contained 12 bases not matched to a gene. CDR3 bases: TGTGCCAGCACCCTGACAGGGGGCGGGTCCGGGCAGTACTTC. As protein: CASTLTGGGSGQYF.

V and J are TRBV6-1 and TRBJ1-5; 9 nucleotides line up with TRBD1. V lost 4 bases and J lost 3; bases outside the gene matches: 13. Germline CDR1 and CDR2: MNHNS and SASEGT. This CDR3 has 18 residues. CDR3 sequence: CASSGYLDRGFNNQPQHF. CDR3 sequence (DNA): TGTGCCAGCAGTGGGTACTTAGACAGGGGGTTCAACAATCAGCCCCAGCATTTT.

The chain employs TRBV9 and TRBJ2-3; a possible D gene is TRBD2 (5 bases). CDR1 and CDR2 (germline): SGDLS, YYNGEE. The V and J ends lost 7 bases and 14 bases respectively, with 20 bases between them. CDR3 length equals 12 residues. The CDR3 is CASGVPGIPVYF. CDR3 in DNA: TGTGCCAGCGGTGTGCCCGGGATTCCCGTGTATTTT.

The genes are TRBV28 and TRBJ2-3, with 8 bases identical to TRBD2. J was trimmed by 3 bases and V by 3 bases; bases with no gene match: 5. From germline, CDR1 is MDHEN and CDR2 SYDVKM. The CDR3 sequence is 15 residues long. CDR3 DNA: TGTGCCAGCAGTTTGAGGAGCGGGAGTACAGATACGCAGTATTTT. Protein: CASSLRSGSTDTQYF. Combining the CDR3 with reference TRBV28 and TRBJ2-3 gives the whole variable domain DVKVTQSSRYLVKRTGEKVFLECVQDMDHENMFWYRQDPGLGLRLIYFSYDVKMKEKGDIPEGYSVSREKKERFSLILESASTNQTSMYLCASSLRSGSTDTQYFGPGTRLTVL.

The chain has TRBV27 and TRBJ2-7; 8 nucleotides match TRBD1. The germline V gene has CDR1 MNHEY and CDR2 SMNVEV (reference sequence). J was trimmed by 6 bases and V by 5 bases; bases with no gene match: 9. The CDR3 loop spans 14 amino acids. The CDR3: CASSIDRGKGEQYF. In DNA form, the CDR3 reads TGTGCCAGCAGTATCGACAGGGGAAAGGGCGAGCAGTACTTC.

The chain couples TRBV19 to TRBJ1-2; 7 positions match TRBD1. This CDR3 spans 14 amino acids. The V gene end was trimmed by 8 bases and the J gene end by 2 bases; junction bases not matched to a gene: 8. Germline values: CDR1 LNHDA, CDR2 SQIVND (reference sequence). The CDR3: CASSFATGNYGYTF. As DNA, the CDR3 is TGTGCCAGTTCCTTCGCGACAGGGAACTATGGCTACACCTTC.

The chain carries TRBV5-4 and TRBJ2-7, with 8 nucleotides matching TRBD1. This CDR3 is built from 14 residues. The J segment lost 2 bases and the V segment lost 2 bases, leaving 3 bases of the junction unmatched. Germline CDR1 reads SGHNT; CDR2 reads YYREEE (reference sequence). The CDR3 DNA reads TGTGCCAGCAGCTTCGACAGGGGTCCCTACGAGCAGTACTTC. This encodes CASSFDRGPYEQYF.

This clone has just one count. The CDR3 DNA reads TGTGCCAGCAGTGGAGGGACAGGGGACTACGAGCAGTACTTC. Translation: CASSGGTGDYEQYF. The chain couples TRBV28 to TRBJ2-7; 10 bases are a match to TRBD1. After removal of 5 bases from V and 3 bases from J, the junction contained 4 bases not matched to a gene. Germline CDR1 MDHEN, CDR2 SYDVKM. The CDR3 runs to 14 residues.

The chain has TRBV6-5 and TRBJ2-1; D might be TRBD2 (5 bases). V was trimmed by 6 bases and J by 4 bases, leaving 10 bases between them. The CDR3 covers 13 residues. Germline CDR1 and CDR2: MNHEY and SVGAGI. CDR3 amino acids: CASRKRAYNEQFF. Here the CDR3 DNA reads TGTGCCAGCAGGAAGAGGGCTTACAATGAGCAGTTCTTC.

The V and J genes are TRBV28 and TRBJ1-5; D gene uncertain. The germline V gene encodes CDR1 MDHEN and CDR2 SYDVKM. V gave up 4 bases and J gave up 1 base, with 17 bases separating them. The CDR3 is 17 amino acids. Here the CDR3 DNA reads TGTGCCAGCAGTTACTGGGATCTGAGGGAAAGCAATCAGCCCCAGCATTTT. It specifies CASSYWDLRESNQPQHF.

V gene TRBV11-2 combines with J gene TRBJ1-1, with a tentative D call TRBD1 (5 bases). The CDR3 sequence is 15 residues long. Germline lookup yields CDR1 SGHAT and CDR2 FQNNGV. With 5 bases removed from V and 0 bases from J, the gap between germline ends came to 13 bases. The CDR3, as DNA: TGTGCCAGCAGCCCTACGGCGGGGGTGAACACTGAAGCTTTCTTT. Translating it yields CASSPTAGVNTEAFF.

In nucleotides, the CDR3 is TGTGCCAGCGGGCCGGGACTAGCGGGAGTTGAGCAGTTCTTC. The encoded protein is CASGPGLAGVEQFF. The V call is TRBV27, the J call TRBJ2-1, with TRBD2 identical over 14 bases. Germline CDR1 MNHEY, CDR2 SMNVEV (reference sequence). J was trimmed by 9 bases and V by 8 bases; bases with no gene match: 6. The CDR3 sequence is 14 residues long.

This clone was picked up one time. The chain has TRBV28 and TRBJ1-1; 8 bases fit TRBD1. The germline CDR1 and CDR2 sequences are MDHEN and SYDVKM. Trimming cost V 5 bases and J 1 base; bases outside gene matches: 6. There are 15 residues in the CDR3. This CDR3 is CASSPGGVRNTEAFF. DNA of the CDR3: TGTGCCAGCAGTCCAGGGGGCGTTCGGAACACTGAAGCTTTCTTT.

The chain carries TRBV5-1 and TRBJ1-1; 8 positions agree with TRBD1. After removal of 9 bases from V and 3 bases from J, the junction contained 7 bases not matched to a gene. The CDR3 is 13 residues long. Germline V gene lookup returns CDR1 SGHRS and CDR2 YFSETQ. The CDR3 bases are TGCGCCATCGACGGGACAGGATACACTGAAGCTTTCTTT. This translates into CAIDGTGYTEAFF.

The rearrangement uses TRBV11-2 and TRBJ2-1; 12 nucleotides align to TRBD2. Per the germline V gene, CDR1 is SGHAT and CDR2 is FQNNGV. The CDR3 is 19 residues long. J lost 8 bases, V lost 2 bases, and 16 bases had no gene match. CDR3 amino acids: CASSLFTRRASGGAYEQFF. Here the CDR3 DNA reads TGTGCCAGCAGCTTATTTACCCGGCGGGCTAGCGGGGGGGCTTATGAGCAGTTCTTC.

The chain carries TRBV11-2 and TRBJ2-1, with 14 bases matching TRBD2. Germline CDR1 and CDR2: SGHAT and FQNNGV. The V segment lost 3 bases and the J segment 7 bases; nucleotides outside the gene matches: 14. This CDR3 is built from 19 residues. The CDR3 DNA is TGTGCCAGCAGCTTTCCCGCTACGAGGACTAGCGGGGGGATAAATGAGCAGTTCTTC. This translates into CASSFPATRTSGGINEQFF.

A few counts support this clone. The genes are TRBV11-3 and TRBJ2-7, with TRBD1 matching 7 bases. The CDR3 sequence is 12 residues long. The V and J ends lost 6 bases and 5 bases, in that order; junction bases with no gene match: 4. CDR1 is SGHNT and CDR2 is YENEEA in the germline V gene. The CDR3 loop is CASSRQGHEQYF. The CDR3 DNA follows: TGTGCCAGCAGTCGACAGGGCCACGAGCAGTACTTC.

This clone came up once. The V and J genes are TRBV10-3 and TRBJ2-1; 9 bases align to TRBD1. CDR1 ENHRY and CDR2 SYGVKD come from the germline V gene. V lost 3 bases, J lost 9 bases, and 18 bases stayed unmatched. The CDR3 extends over 18 amino acids. CDR3 bases: TGTGCCATCAGTGACCACACCGCAGGACAGGGGCGTTTCGGTGAGCAGTTCTTC. Amino acid sequence: CAISDHTAGQGRFGEQFF.

J is TRBJ2-1 and V is TRBV11-3, with 8 bases matching TRBD1. The V segment lost 4 bases and the J segment 5 bases; nucleotides outside the gene matches: 1. Germline V gives CDR1 SGHNT, CDR2 YENEEA. This CDR3 has 13 amino acids. The CDR3, as DNA: TGTGCCAGCAGCTCGGACAGGGACAATGAGCAGTTCTTC. Its translation is CASSSDRDNEQFF. The whole variable domain, filled in from reference TRBV11-3 and TRBJ2-1, reads EAGVVQSPRYKIIEKKQPVAFWCNPISGHNTLYWYLQNLGQGPELLIRYENEEAVDDSQLPKDRFSAERLKGVDSTLKIQPAELGDSAVYLCASSSDRDNEQFFGPGTRLTVL.

This chain links TRBV21-1 with TRBJ1-5; TRBD1, the table's D call, lacks a check against the DNA. TRBV21-1 has pseudogene status. This CDR3 contains 20 residues. CDR3 residues: CASLQTPGTGGVGDNQPQHF. As DNA, the CDR3 is TGTGCCAGCCTACAAACGCCCGGGACAGGCGGCGTGGGGGACAATCAGCCCCAGCATTTT.

The chain uses TRBV7-8 and TRBJ1-2; 8 bases are shared with TRBD1. The germline gives CDR1 SGHVS, CDR2 FQNEAQ. This CDR3 spans 16 amino acids. Losses at the gene ends were 1 base for V and 1 base for J; bases not matched to a gene: 5. Here the CDR3 reads CASSLVATGVNYGYTF. For the CDR3, the DNA is TGTGCCAGCAGCTTAGTGGCGACAGGGGTTAACTATGGCTACACCTTC.

The rearrangement joins TRBV18 to TRBJ2-1; the match to TRBD2 covers 8 bases. The CDR3 runs 15 residues. Trimming removed 5 bases from V and 4 bases from J; junction bases left unmatched: 7. The germline V gene encodes CDR1 KGHSH and CDR2 LQKENI. The chain's CDR3 is CASSTQGGGYNEQFF. As DNA, the CDR3 is TGTGCCAGCTCAACACAGGGCGGGGGGTACAATGAGCAGTTCTTC.

The chain uses TRBV27 and TRBJ1-5, with unresolved D. CDR3 size: 14 residues. Trimming removed 3 bases at V and 7 bases at J, with 13 bases between. The germline CDR1 and CDR2 sequences are MNHEY and SMNVEV (reference sequence). The CDR3 is CASSFGVAGQPQHF. The CDR3 region has the DNA TGTGCCAGCAGTTTTGGAGTTGCGGGGCAGCCCCAGCATTTT.

The chain employs TRBV10-3 and TRBJ1-2, with 8 bases lining up with TRBD1. Germline CDR1 reads ENHRY; CDR2 reads SYGVKD. The CDR3 is 15 residues long. The V gene end was trimmed by 6 bases and the J gene end by 6 bases; junction bases not matched to a gene: 12. DNA of the CDR3: TGTGCCATCAGCTTAGGGCAGGGGGCTCGTGATGGCTACACCTTC. This encodes CAISLGQGARDGYTF.

The V call is TRBV28, the J call TRBJ2-1; a weak D match, TRBD2 (6 bases). Trimming cost V 5 bases and J 13 bases, with 12 bases left between them. The CDR3 has 11 amino acids. The V gene's germline CDR1 is MDHEN and CDR2 SYDVKM. CDR3 in DNA: TGTGCCAGCAGTCTCTTTGCGGGACAGTTCTTC. Amino acids: CASSLFAGQFF.